These 10 T cell receptor beta chains were sequenced from one sample in a study of Graves' ophthalmopathy and Graves' hyperthyroidism. Amplified material comprised TCR beta CDR3 regions derived from RNA transcripts. HTBI primers served in a first-round RT-PCR, which a second-round multiplex PCR followed. One entry per CDR3 protein results from TCRdb running MiXCR on the multiplex PCR reads. The table records some 240,000 distinct CDR3 sequences, around 50% of them present only once. Source material: peripheral blood. Source of these receptors: an adult man with Graves' ophthalmopathy.

This clonotype was seen more than once but under ten times. The chain recombines TRBV4-1 with TRBJ2-7, with 9 positions matching TRBD1. CDR1 and CDR2 (germline): MGHRA, YSYEKL. J was trimmed by 4 bases and V by 0 bases; bases with no gene match: 4. The CDR3 length is 15 residues. CDR3: CASSQDPGQGYEQYF. The CDR3 region has the DNA TGCGCCAGCAGCCAAGATCCCGGACAGGGGTACGAGCAGTACTTC.

The chain recombines TRBV5-8 with TRBJ2-7, with TRBD2 identical over 9 bases. The CDR3 spans 16 residues. CDR1 is SGHTS, CDR2 YDEGEE, per germline. V lost 4 bases to trimming and J lost 4 bases; unmatched junction nucleotides: 12. The chain's CDR3 is CASSPRRAGGPYEQYF. The CDR3 nucleotides read TGTGCCAGCAGCCCACGTAGGGCGGGAGGGCCGTACGAGCAGTACTTC.

The chain carries TRBV19 and TRBJ1-2, with TRBD1 as a possible D gene (5 bases). V was clipped by 6 bases and J by 7 bases, with 12 bases between them. The CDR3 has 12 residues. Germline CDR1 and CDR2: LNHDA and SQIVND (reference sequence). The CDR3 DNA reads as TGTGCCAGTAGCCTCGGGGCGGTTGGCTACACCTTC. Its protein product is CASSLGAVGYTF.

This clonotype turned up a few times. The rearrangement uses TRBV20-1 and TRBJ2-5; D possibly matches TRBD1 or TRBD2 (5 bases each). This CDR3 has 15 residues. Germline V lookup: CDR1 DFQATT, CDR2 SNEGSKA (reference sequence). The V end lost 1 base, the J end lost 5 bases, and 17 bases lay between the germline ends. The CDR3 sequence: CSARAWTRGRETQYF. The DNA of the CDR3 is TGCAGTGCTAGAGCCTGGACCCGGGGCAGGGAGACCCAGTACTTC.

The chain recombines TRBV19 with TRBJ2-7, with 13 nucleotides matching TRBD2. Per germline, CDR1 LNHDA and CDR2 SQIVND (reference sequence). This CDR3 has 15 amino acids. Trimming took 1 base from V and 10 from J; bases not matched to a gene: 7. The CDR3 loop is CASSIVGTSGTRQYF. DNA for the CDR3: TGTGCCAGTAGTATAGTGGGGACTAGCGGGACGCGCCAGTACTTC.

The chain joins TRBV29-1 to TRBJ2-5; TRBD2 is a possible D gene (5 bases). Trimming shortened V by 5 bases and J by 2 bases, and 21 bases separated the two germline ends. The germline V gene encodes CDR1 SQVTM and CDR2 ANQGSEA. The CDR3 length is 16 residues. The DNA for the CDR3 is TGCAGCGTTCTGGGGTTCTGGGGTAGCGCACAAGAGACCCAGTACTTC. As protein: CSVLGFWGSAQETQYF.

This clonotype was detected only a few times. V and J are TRBV4-2 and TRBJ2-7; no reliable D call. This CDR3 spans 13 amino acids. Trimming pared 0 bases from V and 4 bases from J, leaving 7 bases between. CDR1 is LGHNA, CDR2 YNFKEQ, per germline. CDR3 loop: CASSQEKRYEQYF. The CDR3 DNA reads TGTGCCAGCAGCCAAGAGAAGAGGTACGAGCAGTACTTC.

The V and J genes are TRBV24-1 and TRBJ2-7; D is perhaps TRBD2 (6 bases). The V gene lost 7 bases and the J gene lost 2 bases, with 14 bases spanning the gap. CDR3 length: 14 amino acids. The germline V gene encodes CDR1 KGHDR and CDR2 SFDVKD. CDR3 DNA sequence: TGTGCCACCAGCTCCGCGGGACCAACCTACGAGCAGTACTTC. Its translation is CATSSAGPTYEQYF.

The chain has TRBV5-1 and TRBJ1-3; D gene unclear. Germline V gives CDR1 SGHRS, CDR2 YFSETQ. The CDR3 spans 15 residues. Trimming left V 0 bases short and J 1 base short, with 8 bases between. CDR3 sequence reads: CASSLVWGSGNTIYF. CDR3 in DNA: TGCGCCAGCAGCTTGGTTTGGGGTTCTGGAAACACCATATATTTT.

This clonotype turned up a few times. This chain links TRBV5-6 with TRBJ2-7; D remains unclear. The V gene lost 7 bases and the J gene lost 0 bases, with 14 bases spanning the gap. The CDR3 covers 14 residues. Per germline, CDR1 SGHDT and CDR2 YYEEEE. CDR3 residues: CASERRQLSYEQYF. CDR3 nucleotides: TGTGCCAGCGAAAGACGGCAGCTCTCCTACGAGCAGTACTTC.